Listed here are 16 T cell receptor beta chains from one sample, sequenced in a study of identical twins. TCRdb reprocessed the 5' RACE reads with MiXCR, giving one entry per CDR3 protein. The top ten clones hold less than 0.35% of a sample with 1.5 million to 2 million distinct CDR3 sequences, roughly 35% of them seen once. Sequenced material: cord blood. The receptors stem from a newborn girl in good health.

This chain links TRBV7-2 with TRBJ1-4; 8 nucleotides agree with TRBD1. CDR1 is SGHTA and CDR2 is FQGNSA in the germline V gene. The CDR3 is 16 residues long. V was pared by 2 bases and J by 8 bases, with 10 bases of the junction left unmatched. CDR3 nucleotides: TGTGCCAGCAGCTTATCCTTGGTCAGGGGGCGCGAAAAACTGTTTTTT. Its protein product is CASSLSLVRGREKLFF. The full variable domain, in which reference TRBV7-2 and TRBJ1-4 provide the parts outside the CDR3, is GAGVSQSPSNKVTEKGKDVELRCDPISGHTALYWYRQSLGQGLEFLIYFQGNSAPDKSGLPSDRFSAERTGGSVSTLTIQRTQQEDSAVYLCASSLSLVRGREKLFFGSGTQLSVL.

This sequence joins TRBV20-1 and TRBJ1-1; D gene ambiguous. Trimming removed 7 bases at V and 2 bases at J, with 8 bases between. The CDR3 has 11 residues. CDR1 and CDR2 from the germline V gene are DFQATT and SNEGSKA (reference sequence). CDR3 region: CSGTGNTEAFF. For the CDR3, the DNA is TGCAGTGGCACCGGTAACACTGAAGCTTTCTTT.

The chain joins TRBV29-1 to TRBJ1-2; D ambiguous. The CDR3 covers 15 residues. Trimming pared 3 bases from V and 7 bases from J, leaving 21 bases between. Per germline, CDR1 SQVTM and CDR2 ANQGSEA. The CDR3: CSVEGRLSLKAGYTF. DNA for the CDR3: TGCAGCGTTGAGGGAAGGCTGTCATTGAAGGCTGGCTACACCTTC.

The chain joins TRBV9 to TRBJ2-3; TRBD2 aligns across 9 bases. Trimming removed 1 base from V and 4 bases from J; junction bases left unmatched: 7. This CDR3 is built from 16 residues. The V gene's germline CDR1 is SGDLS and CDR2 YYNGEE. The CDR3 region is CASSVLSGRSADTQYF. In DNA form, the CDR3 reads TGTGCCAGCAGCGTACTTAGCGGGAGATCCGCAGATACGCAGTATTTT.

The table lists this clonotype with a few counts. J is TRBJ1-2 and V is TRBV5-1; 8 bases are shared with TRBD1. Germline-derived CDR1 and CDR2 are SGHRS and YFSETQ. This CDR3 comprises 15 residues. Trimming at V came to 0 bases and at J to 3 bases, leaving 4 bases not matched to a gene. DNA of the CDR3: TGCGCCAGCAGCTTGGAGTCAGGGGGCGACTATGGCTACACCTTC. It encodes CASSLESGGDYGYTF.

This clonotype was counted between two and nine times. The chain combines TRBV24-1 with TRBJ2-1; perhaps TRBD1 as D (6 bases). CDR3 size: 16 residues. V was clipped by 4 bases and J by 4 bases, with 16 bases between them. Germline lookup yields CDR1 KGHDR and CDR2 SFDVKD. DNA of the CDR3: TGTGCCACCAGTGACCCCTCGGACAGCACGTACAATGAGCAGTTCTTC. The encoded protein is CATSDPSDSTYNEQFF.

The table lists this clonotype with a few counts. V usage is TRBV2 and J usage is TRBJ2-1; possible D gene TRBD1, 6 bases. Germline loops: CDR1 SNHLY, CDR2 FYNNEI. The length of the CDR3 is 17 residues. Deletions cut 6 bases from V and 2 bases from J, with 20 bases between. The CDR3 DNA follows: TGTGCCAGCAGAGAAAAACTTCAGGGGTTAGCCTACAATGAGCAGTTCTTC. Residues: CASREKLQGLAYNEQFF.

This clonotype was observed a few times. V usage is TRBV2 and J usage is TRBJ2-7; D might be TRBD1 (6 bases). The V end lost 2 bases, the J end lost 2 bases, and 10 bases lay between the germline ends. The CDR3 runs 14 residues. Germline loops: CDR1 SNHLY, CDR2 FYNNEI. The CDR3 is CASSEHRTAYEQYF. CDR3 DNA sequence: TGTGCCAGCAGTGAACACAGGACAGCCTACGAGCAGTACTTC.

The table lists this clonotype with a few counts. V usage is TRBV15 and J usage is TRBJ1-5; D remains unclear. Germline CDR1 LNHNV, CDR2 YYDKDF (reference sequence). Trimming stripped 3 bases from V and 0 bases from J, with 9 bases between. This CDR3 has 15 amino acids. CDR3 protein: CATSSQGFSNQPQHF. The CDR3 nucleotides read TGTGCCACCAGCAGTCAAGGGTTTAGCAATCAGCCCCAGCATTTT.

The gene calls are TRBV6-5 and TRBJ1-1; 11 bases agree with TRBD1. V dropped 6 bases and J dropped 1; count of bases not matched to a gene: 4. The V gene's germline CDR1 is MNHEY and CDR2 SVGAGI. The CDR3 has 15 residues. Written as DNA, the CDR3 is TGTGCCAGCAGACGGGACAGGGGGGGGAACACTGAAGCTTTCTTT. This sequence encodes CASRRDRGGNTEAFF.

In regard to this clonotype: This clone may be a read error of a much larger clone one base away. This rearrangement joins TRBV10-3 to TRBJ2-5; TRBD1 matches 8 bases. This CDR3 comprises 15 residues. Germline CDR1 is ENHRY and CDR2 is SYGVKD. Here the CDR3 reads CAISEGQGRQGTQYF. CDR3 coding DNA: TGTGCCATCAGTGAGGGACAGGGACGTCAAGGGACCCAGTACTTC.

This clonotype was counted a few times. The chain employs TRBV5-5 and TRBJ2-1, with 7 bases aligning to TRBD1. Germline CDR1 and CDR2: SGHKS and YYEKEE (reference sequence). The CDR3 is 16 amino acids. Losses at the gene ends were 3 bases for V and 0 bases for J; bases not matched to a gene: 6. The CDR3 protein is CASSYRGRVSYNEQFF. The CDR3 region has the DNA TGTGCCAGCAGCTACAGGGGAAGGGTCTCCTACAATGAGCAGTTCTTC. The full variable domain, in which reference TRBV5-5 and TRBJ2-1 provide the parts outside the CDR3, is DAGVTQSPTHLIKTRGQQVTLRCSPISGHKSVSWYQQVLGQGPQFIFQYYEKEERGRGNFPDRFSARQFPNYSSELNVNALLLGDSALYLCASSYRGRVSYNEQFFGPGTRLTVL.

V gene TRBV7-2 combines with J gene TRBJ2-7, with unresolved D. Trimming shortened V by 2 bases and J by 6 bases, and 8 bases separated the two germline ends. The CDR3 loop spans 12 amino acids. From germline, CDR1 is SGHTA and CDR2 FQGNSA. Written as DNA, the CDR3 is TGTGCCAGCAGCTTAAAGGTCCGCGAGCAGTACTTC. Translation gives CASSLKVREQYF.

The chain is built from TRBV3-1 and TRBJ1-2; a possible D gene is TRBD1 (5 bases). The germline CDR1 and CDR2 sequences are LGHDT and YNNKEL (reference sequence). CDR3 length: 16 amino acids. Deletions cut 0 bases from V and 4 bases from J, with 15 bases between. CDR3 region: CASSQDRGASLYGYTF. CDR3 DNA sequence: TGTGCCAGCAGCCAAGACCGAGGGGCTTCCCTCTATGGCTACACCTTC.

The gene calls are TRBV4-1 and TRBJ2-7; D gene ambiguous. CDR3 length: 15 amino acids. CDR1 and CDR2 from the germline V gene are MGHRA and YSYEKL. The V gene lost 0 bases and the J gene lost 4 bases, with 13 bases spanning the gap. The CDR3 coding sequence is TGCGCCAGCAGCCAAGATCAGGTCGCGCAGTACGAGCAGTACTTC. Protein product: CASSQDQVAQYEQYF.

The chain is built from TRBV20-1 and TRBJ2-1; maybe TRBD2 (5 bases). Germline lookup yields CDR1 DFQATT and CDR2 SNEGSKA (reference sequence). The CDR3 runs 15 residues. V gave up 1 base and J gave up 10 bases, with 20 bases separating them. The CDR3 DNA sequence: TGCAGTGCTAGAGGGTCCGACATGGACTCCTACGAGCAGTTCTTC. Translation gives CSARGSDMDSYEQFF.